The rows below give T cell receptor beta chains drawn from one sample of a study of CD8+ T cells in alopecia areata. Produced via immunoSEQ multiplex PCR; TCRdb's table is partial and in-frame only. Of about 42,000 clones detected, roughly 65% appear once; the ten largest clones hold roughly 22%. Source: CD8+ T cells sorted from blood, taken at week 4, from a patient treated with tofacitinib. The receptor source for this set is a human donor with alopecia areata. Each CDR3 is given with its conserved first and last residue. D genes are given only for firm matches. Where a row states a size, it is once, few, many or the class of an expanded clone; other rows omit it.

V,D,size,J,length,DNA,CDR3
TRBV6-5,TRBD1,-,TRBJ1-1,14,TGTGCCAGCAGTCTCCGGACAGGAACCACTGAAGCTTTCTTT,CASSLRTGTTEAFF
TRBV28,-,-,TRBJ2-2,17,TGTGCCAGCAGACCACCCGACAGGGCAGCGGGCACCGGGGAGCTGTTTTTT,CASRPPDRAAGTGELFF
TRBV19,-,-,TRBJ1-1,14,TGTGCCAGTAGTCCAGGGAGAATGAACACTGAAGCTTTCTTT,CASSPGRMNTEAFF
TRBV29-1,-,-,TRBJ2-4,11,TGCAGCGCAGGGGGGGAAAACATTCAGTACTTC,CSAGGENIQYF
TRBV2,TRBD1,-,TRBJ2-6,16,TGTGCCAGCAGAGGACAGGGGGCGCCTGGGGCCAACGTCCTGACTTTC,CASRGQGAPGANVLTF
TRBV7-7,TRBD2,-,TRBJ2-5,15,TGTGCCAGCAGCCCCCGGGAGGGAATACAAGAGACCCAGTACTTC,CASSPREGIQETQYF
TRBV9,-,-,TRBJ1-2,15,TGTGCCAGCACGAAATCTGGGGCTGTTAACTATGGCTACACCTTC,CASTKSGAVNYGYTF
TRBV9,TRBD2,-,TRBJ2-1,13,TGTGCCAGCAGCGAAGGACTAGCGAATGAGCAGTTCTTC,CASSEGLANEQFF
TRBV29-1,TRBD2,medium-sized,TRBJ2-5,13,TGCAGCGCCTATAGCGGGTTGAGTGAGACCCAGTACTTC,CSAYSGLSETQYF
TRBV19,-,-,TRBJ1-4,15,TGTGCCAGTAGTATCCCGACGGGGGGGCGAGAAAAACTGTTTTTT,CASSIPTGGREKLFF
TRBV13,-,-,TRBJ2-2,14,TGTGCCAGCAGCCCCGGGACCACCCCCGGGGAGCTGTTTTTT,CASSPGTTPGELFF
TRBV6-6,-,-,TRBJ1-2,16,TGTGCCAGCAGTTACTCTGAGACGGCCCCAAACTATGGCTACACCTTC,CASSYSETAPNYGYTF
TRBV7-9,-,few,TRBJ1-1,13,TGTGCCAGCAGAATGGGAGCGAACACTGAAGCTTTCTTT,CASRMGANTEAFF
TRBV29-1,-,-,TRBJ2-1,15,TGCAGCGTTGGAAAAACGGGGAGCTCCTACAATGAGCAGTTCTTC,CSVGKTGSSYNEQFF
TRBV7-9,TRBD1,-,TRBJ2-5,15,TGTGCCAGCAGCCTCGACAGGGGGAGTTTACGGACCCAGTACTTC,CASSLDRGSLRTQYF
TRBV30,-,-,TRBJ1-1,13,TGTGCCTGGAGTGTTAAGGTGAACACTGAAGCTTTCTTT,CAWSVKVNTEAFF
TRBV19,TRBD1,-,TRBJ1-5,15,TGTGCCAGTAACAAAGGGACAGGGGGCGGTCAGCCCCAGCATTTT,CASNKGTGGGQPQHF
TRBV11-2,TRBD2,-,TRBJ2-1,15,TGTGCCAGCAGTCCCGCTAGCGGGGACTACAATGAGCAGTTCTTC,CASSPASGDYNEQFF
TRBV7-9,-,-,TRBJ1-1,11,TGTGCCAGCAGCTTTGGCCGGGGAGCTTTCTTT,CASSFGRGAFF
TRBV13,TRBD2,few,TRBJ2-5,15,TGTGCCAGCAGCTCCCTCCACACTAGCGCCGAGACCCAGTACTTC,CASSSLHTSAETQYF
TRBV12-5,-,-,TRBJ1-5,11,TGTGCTAGTGGTCCAAATCAGCCCCAGCATTTT,CASGPNQPQHF
TRBV7-6,-,-,TRBJ2-7,14,TGTGCCAGCAGCTTAGAGGCTAGAAGCTACGAGCAGTACTTC,CASSLEARSYEQYF
TRBV27,-,-,TRBJ1-6,15,TGTGCCAGCAGTTTAGCAGCCGCCTCTCGTTCACCCCTCCACTTT,CASSLAAASRSPLHF
TRBV2,-,-,TRBJ2-1,13,TGTGCCAGCATCTTAGGACAGTACAATGAGCAGTTCTTC,CASILGQYNEQFF
TRBV30,-,-,TRBJ2-2,15,TGTGCCTGGAGTGTAAGGCAGGAGAACACCGGGGAGCTGTTTTTT,CAWSVRQENTGELFF
TRBV29-1,-,-,TRBJ2-6,14,TGCAGCGTTGAAGCAAGTGCTGGGGCCAACGTCCTGACTTTC,CSVEASAGANVLTF
TRBV29-1,-,-,TRBJ1-2,12,TGCAGCGTCCCCGGGCCCTCCTATGGCTACACCTTC,CSVPGPSYGYTF
TRBV19,-,-,TRBJ1-2,14,TGTGCCAGTAGTATCTCGGGTGCAGGACCGGGCTACACCTTC,CASSISGAGPGYTF
TRBV29-1,TRBD1,few,TRBJ2-7,15,TGCAGCGTTGAGGGGGGAGGACAGGGTGTCAACGAGCAGTACTTC,CSVEGGGQGVNEQYF
TRBV6-5,TRBD1,-,TRBJ1-5,14,TGTGCCAGCAGTTCCGGGACAGGGGCTCAGCCCCAGCATTTT,CASSSGTGAQPQHF
TRBV4-1,TRBD2,-,TRBJ2-1,16,TGCGCCAGCAGCCAAGTTAGTAGCGGGGGGGACAATGAGCAGTTCTTC,CASSQVSSGGDNEQFF
TRBV9,-,-,TRBJ1-2,9,TGTGCCAGCAGCCCACGACACACCTTC,CASSPRHTF
TRBV5-1,-,-,TRBJ2-7,14,TGCGCCAGCAGTTCGAGGACTGGAATCGACGAGCAGTACTTC,CASSSRTGIDEQYF
TRBV7-2,-,-,TRBJ1-1,15,TGTGCCAGCAGCTTAGATCTCGGGGGGGACACTGAAGCTTTCTTT,CASSLDLGGDTEAFF
TRBV2,-,-,TRBJ2-7,12,TGTGCCTCGCGAGGGACTTACTACGAGCAGTACTTC,CASRGTYYEQYF
TRBV5-1,-,-,TRBJ2-5,13,TGCGCCAGCAGATTCAACAGTGAAGAGACCCAGTACTTC,CASRFNSEETQYF
TRBV6-5,-,-,TRBJ2-3,14,TGTGCCAGCAGTTACGCGGAGGGCACAGATACGCAGTATTTT,CASSYAEGTDTQYF
TRBV6-5,TRBD1,-,TRBJ2-5,16,TGTGCCAGCAGTTCCTCCGGGACAGGGAGATTGGAGACCCAGTACTTC,CASSSSGTGRLETQYF
TRBV10-3,TRBD1,-,TRBJ1-2,15,TGTGCCATCAGCGGTCCCGGGACAGGGGACGATGGCTACACCTTC,CAISGPGTGDDGYTF
TRBV29-1,-,once,TRBJ1-2,12,TGCAGCGCAGTGACAGGACTCTATGGCTACACCTTC,CSAVTGLYGYTF
TRBV4-3,-,few,TRBJ2-2,15,TGCGCCAGCAGCCAAGGTTTGGGGACTACCGGGGAGCTGTTTTTT,CASSQGLGTTGELFF
TRBV13,-,few,TRBJ2-5,14,TGTGCCAGCAGCTTGGGGCTTAGAGAAGAGACCCAGTACTTC,CASSLGLREETQYF
TRBV15,TRBD1,-,TRBJ2-7,13,TGTGCCACCAACACAGGGGATGGTTACGAGCAGTACTTC,CATNTGDGYEQYF
TRBV19,-,few,TRBJ1-1,15,TGTGCCAGTAGTATAGGGGGAACTGCGCACACTGAAGCTTTCTTT,CASSIGGTAHTEAFF
TRBV10-3,-,few,TRBJ2-2,13,TGTGCCATCAAGGGGGGGAACACCGGGGAGCTGTTTTTT,CAIKGGNTGELFF
TRBV10-3,-,-,TRBJ1-1,12,TGTGCCATCAGTGAGTCGAACGCTGAAGCTTTCTTT,CAISESNAEAFF
TRBV30,TRBD2,-,TRBJ2-3,15,TGTGCCTGGAGGGGACTAGCGGGGGGGCGAGATACGCAGTATTTT,CAWRGLAGGRDTQYF
TRBV7-2,-,few,TRBJ1-2,14,TGTGCCAGCAGCGGTACGGGGGGCGACTATGGCTACACCTTC,CASSGTGGDYGYTF
TRBV7-2,TRBD1,-,TRBJ2-7,14,TGTGCCAGCAGCTCTCGACAGGGCTCCTACGAGCAGTACTTC,CASSSRQGSYEQYF